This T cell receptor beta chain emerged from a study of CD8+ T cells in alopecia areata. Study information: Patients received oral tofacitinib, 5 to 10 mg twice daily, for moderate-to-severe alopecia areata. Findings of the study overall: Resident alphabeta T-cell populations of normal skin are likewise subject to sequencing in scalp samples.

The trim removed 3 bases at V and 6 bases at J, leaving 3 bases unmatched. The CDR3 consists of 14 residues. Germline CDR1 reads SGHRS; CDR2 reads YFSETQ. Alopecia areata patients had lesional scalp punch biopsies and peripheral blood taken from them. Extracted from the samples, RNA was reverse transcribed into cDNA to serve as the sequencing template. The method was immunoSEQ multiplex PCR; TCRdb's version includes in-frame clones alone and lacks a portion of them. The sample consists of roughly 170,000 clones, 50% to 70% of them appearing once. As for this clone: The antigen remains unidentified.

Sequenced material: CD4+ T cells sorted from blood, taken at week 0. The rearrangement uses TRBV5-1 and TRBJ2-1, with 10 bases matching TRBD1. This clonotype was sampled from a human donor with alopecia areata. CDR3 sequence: CASSYGTGVNEQFF. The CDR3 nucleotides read TGCGCCAGCAGCTACGGGACAGGGGTCAATGAGCAGTTCTTC.